Below are 24 T cell receptor beta chains sequenced from a single sample in a study of blood T cell repertoires in COVID-19. TCRdb's copy holds only in-frame clones and misses some; the assay was immunoSEQ multiplex PCR. Altogether 210,000 or so clones are present, 75% to 85% being singletons, with the ten largest covering roughly 4.6%. Source material: peripheral blood. Receptors were obtained from a man in his forties or fifties with COVID-19, enrolled during active disease.

This clone was seen only once. The chain couples TRBV5-3 to TRBJ2-2, with 8 positions matching TRBD2. TRBV5-3 falls under the ORF class, with uncertain function. This CDR3 spans 14 amino acids. V lost 1 base, J lost 6 bases, and 2 bases stayed unmatched. In nucleotides, the CDR3 is TGTGCCAGAAGCTTGCGGGGGGGCCCCGGGGAGCTGTTTTTT. This gives the protein CARSLRGGPGELFF.

The chain links TRBV6-2 or TRBV6-3 to TRBJ2-1; D is unresolved. The V gene lost 7 bases and the J gene lost 0 bases, with 13 bases spanning the gap. CDR3 length equals 15 residues. Germline loops: CDR1 MNHEY, CDR2 SVGEGT. The chain's CDR3 is CASIPTLNSYNEQFF. CDR3 sequence (DNA): TGTGCCAGCATCCCGACACTTAACTCCTACAATGAGCAGTTCTTC.

The chain uses TRBV19 and TRBJ2-1; the match to TRBD2 covers 9 bases. The CDR3 loop spans 14 amino acids. After removal of 3 bases from V and 8 bases from J, the junction contained 5 bases not matched to a gene. Per germline, CDR1 LNHDA and CDR2 SQIVND (reference sequence). The CDR3 region is CASSIGRGGDEQFF. The CDR3 nucleotides read TGTGCCAGTAGTATCGGGCGGGGGGGCGATGAGCAGTTCTTC.

The gene calls are TRBV4-2 and TRBJ2-1, with TRBD1 identical over 11 bases. J lost 9 bases, V lost 0 bases, and 7 bases had no gene match. The CDR3 covers 16 residues. Germline assignment: CDR1 LGHNA and CDR2 YNFKEQ. The CDR3 reads CASSQDRGTGGSEQFF. DNA for the CDR3: TGTGCCAGCAGCCAAGACCGGGGGACAGGGGGGAGTGAGCAGTTCTTC.

The J gene is TRBJ1-1, the V gene TRBV9; D unresolved. The germline V gene has CDR1 SGDLS and CDR2 YYNGEE. There are 12 residues in the CDR3. V was clipped by 5 bases and J by 2 bases, with 7 bases between them. CDR3 amino acids: CASSATNTEAFF. The CDR3 nucleotides are TGTGCCAGCAGTGCCACTAACACTGAAGCTTTCTTT. Combining the CDR3 with reference TRBV9 and TRBJ1-1 gives the whole variable domain DSGVTQTPKHLITATGQRVTLRCSPRSGDLSVYWYQQSLDQGLQFLIQYYNGEERAKGNILERFSAQQFPDLHSELNLSSLELGDSALYFCASSATNTEAFFGQGTRLTVV.

CDR3 amino acids: CASSLYSYNEQFF. Here the CDR3 DNA reads TGTGCCAGCTCTCTCTACTCCTACAATGAGCAGTTCTTC. The chain carries TRBV18 and TRBJ2-1; D is unresolved. V dropped 6 bases and J dropped 0 bases, with 6 bases sitting between them. From germline, CDR1 is KGHSH and CDR2 LQKENI. This CDR3 region has 13 residues.

The chain joins TRBV14 to TRBJ2-3; no firm D call. V shed 1 base and J shed 3 bases, with 11 bases lying between them. CDR1 SGHDN and CDR2 FVKESK come from the germline V gene. The CDR3 consists of 15 residues. In nucleotides, the CDR3 is TGTGCCAGCAGCCAAGCCCACTCGAGGACAGATACGCAGTATTTT. Protein sequence: CASSQAHSRTDTQYF.

V gene TRBV11-3 combines with J gene TRBJ1-5; 8 nucleotides agree with TRBD1. Germline values: CDR1 SGHNT, CDR2 YENEEA. CDR3 length: 20 residues. J was trimmed by 6 bases and V by 0 bases; bases with no gene match: 19. CDR3 protein: CASSLENQGAAFPWSQPQHF. The CDR3 region has the DNA TGTGCCAGCAGCTTAGAGAATCAGGGGGCCGCCTTCCCTTGGAGTCAGCCCCAGCATTTT.

The chain couples TRBV28 to TRBJ1-4, with 12 positions matching TRBD1. There are 17 residues in the CDR3. CDR1 and CDR2 (germline): MDHEN, SYDVKM. J lost 8 bases, V lost 2 bases, and 9 bases had no gene match. The CDR3 coding sequence is TGTGCCAGCAGTTTAACGGGACAGGGGGCGTTCGGCGAAAAACTGTTTTTT. It yields the protein CASSLTGQGAFGEKLFF.

This clone has just a few counts. This sequence joins TRBV30 and TRBJ2-7, with 8 bases matching TRBD1. With V trimmed by 3 bases and J by 1 base, 8 bases remained unmatched. This CDR3 spans 15 amino acids. From germline, CDR1 is GTSNPN and CDR2 SVGIG (reference sequence). The CDR3 here is CAWRKTGGLSYEQYF. The CDR3 DNA sequence: TGTGCCTGGAGAAAAACAGGGGGTTTGTCCTACGAGCAGTACTTC.

Note on this clone: Different DNA sequences within this sample yield the same CDR3. The chain is built from TRBV7-2 and TRBJ1-2, with TRBD1 identical over 9 bases. V was clipped by 3 bases and J by 7 bases; unmatched bases: 3. Germline lookup yields CDR1 SGHTA and CDR2 FQGNSA. This CDR3 has 13 residues. The CDR3 protein is CASSLTGGGGYTF. CDR3 nucleotide sequence: TGTGCCAGCAGCTTGACAGGGGGTGGTGGCTACACCTTC.

V gene TRBV27 combines with J gene TRBJ2-5; no reliable D call. Germline loops: CDR1 MNHEY, CDR2 SMNVEV (reference sequence). The CDR3 is made up of 14 amino acids. The germline V and J ends were trimmed by 7 bases and 2 bases, with 14 bases remaining between them. CDR3 DNA: TGTGCCAGCACCCACTCCGGTGGTCAAGAGACCCAGTACTTC. It is translated as CASTHSGGQETQYF.

The chain is built from TRBV15 and TRBJ2-3; TRBD1 is a possible D gene (6 bases). The CDR3 extends over 16 amino acids. V shed 0 bases and J shed 0 bases, with 10 bases lying between them. CDR1 and CDR2 from the germline V gene are LNHNV and YYDKDF (reference sequence). The CDR3 sequence is CATSRELGASTDTQYF. The CDR3 DNA is TGTGCCACCAGCAGAGAGTTGGGGGCCAGCACAGATACGCAGTATTTT.

The chain combines TRBV5-1 with TRBJ1-4, with D unresolved. Germline lookup yields CDR1 SGHRS and CDR2 YFSETQ. This CDR3 has 15 residues. Trimming cost V 4 bases and J 0 bases, with 10 bases left between them. The CDR3 DNA sequence: TGCGCCAGCAGCCTCAAGCTGGCAACTAATGAAAAACTGTTTTTT. Amino acids: CASSLKLATNEKLFF.

This clone was observed a single time. V gene TRBV2 combines with J gene TRBJ1-3; the match to TRBD1 covers 8 bases. The CDR3 totals 15 residues. The V gene's germline CDR1 is SNHLY and CDR2 FYNNEI. With V trimmed by 8 bases and J by 0 bases, 6 bases remained unmatched. Here the CDR3 reads CASLQQGGSGNTIYF. The DNA for the CDR3 is TGTGCCAGCCTCCAACAGGGGGGCTCTGGAAACACCATATATTTT.

The chain has TRBV6-6 and TRBJ2-7; possibly TRBD1 for D (6 bases). CDR1 is MNHNY, CDR2 SVGAGI, per germline (reference sequence). The CDR3 length is 17 residues. V gave up 5 bases and J gave up 1 base, with 21 bases separating them. The CDR3 coding sequence is TGTGCCAGCAGTCCGATGGGGGCTACCTACCCTTCCTACGAGCAGTACTTC. Translation: CASSPMGATYPSYEQYF.

V gene TRBV6-5 combines with J gene TRBJ2-6; 7 bases are a match to TRBD1. CDR1 is MNHEY, CDR2 SVGAGI, per germline. V lost 7 bases and J lost 0; bases outside the gene matches: 0. The CDR3 length is 14 residues. The CDR3 coding sequence is TGTGCCAGCACAGGGGGCTCTGGGGCCAACGTCCTGACTTTC. Residues: CASTGGSGANVLTF.

The J gene is TRBJ1-1, the V gene TRBV6-5, with D perhaps TRBD1 (6 bases). The germline V and J ends were trimmed by 0 bases and 0 bases, with 8 bases remaining between them. The CDR3 has 15 residues. The germline gives CDR1 MNHEY, CDR2 SVGAGI. CDR3 coding DNA: TGTGCCAGCAGTTACTCGAGGGGGATGAACACTGAAGCTTTCTTT. The encoded protein is CASSYSRGMNTEAFF.

The J gene is TRBJ2-6, the V gene TRBV18, with 10 bases lining up with TRBD1. The V segment lost 2 bases and the J segment 2 bases; nucleotides outside the gene matches: 3. Germline-derived CDR1 and CDR2 are KGHSH and LQKENI. The CDR3 spans 17 residues. CDR3: CASSPETGGAGANVLTF. The DNA of the CDR3 is TGTGCCAGCTCACCAGAGACAGGGGGCGCTGGGGCCAACGTCCTGACTTTC.

V gene TRBV4-2 combines with J gene TRBJ2-2, with 7 positions matching TRBD2. This CDR3 spans 15 amino acids. From germline, CDR1 is LGHNA and CDR2 YNFKEQ. Trimming cost V 2 bases and J 5 bases; bases outside gene matches: 5. In DNA form, the CDR3 reads TGTGCCAGCAGCCAACCGGGAGGTGATACCGGGGAGCTGTTTTTT. As protein: CASSQPGGDTGELFF.

V gene TRBV2 combines with J gene TRBJ1-1; weak D call: TRBD1 (6 bases). This CDR3 is built from 15 residues. The V gene's germline CDR1 is SNHLY and CDR2 FYNNEI. With 6 bases removed from V and 1 base from J, the gap between germline ends came to 15 bases. The CDR3 sequence: CASRGGDRRNTEAFF. The DNA for the CDR3 is TGTGCCAGCAGAGGGGGAGACAGGCGGAACACTGAAGCTTTCTTT.

The chain combines TRBV6-6 with TRBJ1-5; 9 bases match TRBD1. Per the germline V gene, CDR1 is MNHNY and CDR2 is SVGAGI (reference sequence). The CDR3 covers 15 residues. Trimming cost V 4 bases and J 2 bases; bases outside gene matches: 3. As DNA, the CDR3 is TGTGCCAGCAGTTTACGGACAGGGGGCAATCAGCCCCAGCATTTT. Protein product: CASSLRTGGNQPQHF.

This clone was observed once. The chain joins TRBV7-8 to TRBJ2-7; D may be TRBD2 (5 bases). There are 14 residues in the CDR3. From germline, CDR1 is SGHVS and CDR2 FQNEAQ. Trimming stripped 2 bases from V and 0 bases from J, with 8 bases between. CDR3 residues: CASSLRLSSYEQYF. The CDR3 nucleotides read TGTGCCAGCAGCTTAAGACTATCCTCCTACGAGCAGTACTTC.

The chain uses TRBV11-2 and TRBJ2-1; D perhaps matches TRBD2 (7 bases). The germline CDR1 and CDR2 sequences are SGHAT and FQNNGV. This CDR3 contains 12 residues. V was clipped by 3 bases and J by 9 bases, with 9 bases between them. CDR3 sequence: CASSLRGGEQFF. The CDR3 coding sequence is TGTGCCAGCAGCTTGAGGGGGGGTGAGCAGTTCTTC. The full variable domain, completed using reference TRBV11-2 and TRBJ2-1, is EAGVAQSPRYKIIEKRQSVAFWCNPISGHATLYWYQQILGQGPKLLIQFQNNGVVDDSQLPKDRFSAERLKGVDSTLKIQPAKLEDSAVYLCASSLRGGEQFFGPGTRLTVL.